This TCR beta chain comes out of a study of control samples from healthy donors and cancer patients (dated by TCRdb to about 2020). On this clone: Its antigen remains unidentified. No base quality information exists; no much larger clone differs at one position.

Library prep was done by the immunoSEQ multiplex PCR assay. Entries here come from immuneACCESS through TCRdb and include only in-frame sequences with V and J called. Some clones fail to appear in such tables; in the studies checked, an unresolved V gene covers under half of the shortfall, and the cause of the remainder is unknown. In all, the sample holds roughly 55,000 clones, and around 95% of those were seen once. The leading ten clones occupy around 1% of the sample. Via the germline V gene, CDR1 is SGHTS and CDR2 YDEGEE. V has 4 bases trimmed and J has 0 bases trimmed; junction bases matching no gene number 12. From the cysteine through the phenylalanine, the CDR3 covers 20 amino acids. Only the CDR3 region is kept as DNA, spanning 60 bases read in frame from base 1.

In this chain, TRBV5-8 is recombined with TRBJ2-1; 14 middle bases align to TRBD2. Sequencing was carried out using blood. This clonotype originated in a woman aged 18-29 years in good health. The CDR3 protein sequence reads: CASSPGTSGGLRLSYNEQFF. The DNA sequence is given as TGTGCCAGCAGCCCGGGGACTAGCGGGGGACTACGGCTCTCCTACAATGAGCAGTTCTTC.